These 30 T cell receptor beta chains share one sample of origin, sequenced in a study of cytomegalovirus exposure and HLA in healthy donors. The primer mix had 60 Vbeta and 13 Jbeta primers. The data were produced by immunoSEQ multiplex PCR, yet TCRdb's version contains in-frame clones alone and is incomplete. The sample carries 95,000 to 150,000 clones, 80% to 85% recorded once. Sequenced material: PBMCs. The receptor set was obtained from a woman in her 30s in good health and CMV-seronegative.

The V and J genes are TRBV30 and TRBJ1-6; 10 nucleotides align to TRBD1. Germline CDR1 and CDR2: GTSNPN and SVGIG (reference sequence). With V trimmed by 3 bases and J by 3 bases, 8 bases remained unmatched. The CDR3 loop spans 17 amino acids. This chain's CDR3 is CAWRDRDRGNYNSPLHF. The CDR3 coding sequence is TGTGCCTGGAGAGACCGGGACAGGGGTAACTATAATTCACCCCTCCACTTT.

This rearrangement joins TRBV4-2 to TRBJ1-1, with D possibly TRBD1 on 6 matching bases. The CDR3 is made up of 15 amino acids. The germline V gene has CDR1 LGHNA and CDR2 YNFKEQ. Trimming cost V 1 base and J 4 bases, with 13 bases left between them. Written as DNA, the CDR3 is TGTGCCAGCAGCCAAGTCGCAGGGGCTATCACTGAAGCTTTCTTT. It is translated as CASSQVAGAITEAFF.

The genes are TRBV19 and TRBJ1-2, with 8 nucleotides matching TRBD1. Looked up from germline, CDR1 is LNHDA and CDR2 is SQIVND (reference sequence). V shed 9 bases and J 6 bases; nucleotides not matched to a gene: 12. The CDR3 loop spans 14 amino acids. The CDR3 protein is CASKEYNRGDGYTF. The CDR3 bases are TGTGCCAGCAAAGAATACAACAGGGGGGATGGCTACACCTTC.

The V and J genes are TRBV25-1 and TRBJ2-1; D might be TRBD1 (5 bases). The CDR3 covers 17 residues. Per germline, CDR1 MGHDK and CDR2 SYGVNS. Trimming stripped 1 base from V and 0 bases from J, with 13 bases between. For the CDR3, the DNA is TGTGCCAGCAGTGAATCCTTGACAGCGAGCTCCTACAATGAGCAGTTCTTC. Residues: CASSESLTASSYNEQFF.

A few counts support this clone. V and J are TRBV7-9 and TRBJ1-3, with 7 bases aligning to TRBD1. The J segment lost 0 bases and the V segment lost 5 bases, leaving 13 bases of the junction unmatched. The CDR3 extends over 18 amino acids. Germline assignment: CDR1 SEHNR and CDR2 FQNEAQ (reference sequence). In DNA, the CDR3 is TGTGCCAGCAGCACGTCCCGGACAGGTCTTTCCTCTGGAAACACCATATATTTT. Protein product: CASSTSRTGLSSGNTIYF.

The J gene is TRBJ1-6, the V gene TRBV30; 7 nucleotides align to TRBD1. V shed 3 bases and J 0 bases; nucleotides not matched to a gene: 2. The CDR3 sequence is 15 residues long. From germline, CDR1 is GTSNPN and CDR2 SVGIG (reference sequence). Here the CDR3 DNA reads TGTGCCTGGAGGGGACAGAGCTCCTATAATTCACCCCTCCACTTT. Translated, it gives CAWRGQSSYNSPLHF. Looking up the rest from reference TRBV30 and TRBJ1-6 gives the full variable domain: SQTIHQWPATLVQPVGSPLSLECTVEGTSNPNLYWYRQAAGRGLQLLFYSVGIGQISSEVPQNLSASRPQDRQFILSSKKLLLSDSGFYLCAWRGQSSYNSPLHFGNGTRLTVT.

The genes are TRBV6-5 and TRBJ1-1; TRBD1 agrees at 9 bases. V dropped 5 bases and J dropped 11; count of bases not matched to a gene: 3. Germline V gene data show CDR1 as MNHEY and CDR2 as SVGAGI. The CDR3 consists of 11 residues. The CDR3 DNA reads TGTGCCAGCAGTGGGACAGGGTGGGCTTTCTTT. Its protein is CASSGTGWAFF.

This clone was seen a single time. This chain uses TRBV5-5 with TRBJ1-1; D possibly corresponds to TRBD1 (5 bases). The CDR3 runs 16 residues. Germline loops: CDR1 SGHKS, CDR2 YYEKEE (reference sequence). V was pared by 2 bases and J by 1 base, with 15 bases between. For the CDR3, the DNA is TGTGCCAGCAGCTTCCTGCCCAACAGGCCGAACACTGAAGCTTTCTTT. Translating it yields CASSFLPNRPNTEAFF. Combining the CDR3 with reference TRBV5-5 and TRBJ1-1 gives the whole variable domain DAGVTQSPTHLIKTRGQQVTLRCSPISGHKSVSWYQQVLGQGPQFIFQYYEKEERGRGNFPDRFSARQFPNYSSELNVNALLLGDSALYLCASSFLPNRPNTEAFFGQGTRLTVV.

The rearrangement uses TRBV7-3 and TRBJ1-2, with TRBD1 identical over 8 bases. Trimming took 5 bases from V and 4 from J; bases not matched to a gene: 18. The CDR3 loop spans 18 amino acids. Germline CDR1 SGHTA, CDR2 FQGTGA. The CDR3 loop is CASSPTSYRTGITYGYTF. The CDR3 DNA is TGTGCCAGCAGCCCGACCTCGTACAGGACAGGGATTACCTATGGCTACACCTTC.

This clone was observed a single time. V gene TRBV7-9 combines with J gene TRBJ2-7, with TRBD1 matching over 10 bases. The CDR3 extends over 17 amino acids. Germline values: CDR1 SEHNR, CDR2 FQNEAQ (reference sequence). Trimming cost V 5 bases and J 0 bases; bases outside gene matches: 10. The CDR3 DNA sequence: TGTGCCAGCAGCCCACGACAGGGGGCGGCGAGCTCCTACGAGCAGTACTTC. It codes for CASSPRQGAASSYEQYF. The full variable domain, its missing parts supplied by reference TRBV7-9 and TRBJ2-7, is DTGVSQNPRHKITKRGQNVTFRCDPISEHNRLYWYRQTLGQGPEFLTYFQNEAQLEKSRLLSDRFSAERPKGSFSTLEIQRTEQGDSAMYLCASSPRQGAASSYEQYFGPGTRLTVT.

The chain recombines TRBV6-5 with TRBJ2-7; possibly TRBD2 for D (5 bases). Germline V lookup: CDR1 MNHEY, CDR2 SVGAGI. V gave up 0 bases and J gave up 0 bases, with 9 bases separating them. The CDR3 contains 15 residues. Here the CDR3 DNA reads TGTGCCAGCAGTTACTCCGGGGTAAGCTCCTACGAGCAGTACTTC. Protein: CASSYSGVSSYEQYF.

The chain recombines TRBV7-9 with TRBJ1-6; TRBD1 matches at 9 bases. From germline, CDR1 is SEHNR and CDR2 FQNEAQ (reference sequence). Germline trimming cut 5 bases from V and 3 bases from J; bases unmatched to any gene: 8. This CDR3 has 17 amino acids. The CDR3: CASSVVGQGFYNSPLHF. CDR3 bases: TGTGCCAGCAGCGTGGTGGGACAGGGCTTCTATAATTCACCCCTCCACTTT.

The chain has TRBV19 and TRBJ2-7, with 9 positions matching TRBD1. The CDR3 loop spans 14 amino acids. The V gene end was trimmed by 5 bases and the J gene end by 6 bases; junction bases not matched to a gene: 8. Per germline, CDR1 LNHDA and CDR2 SQIVND (reference sequence). The CDR3 reads CASSPAVQGAEQYF. As DNA, the CDR3 is TGTGCCAGTAGTCCCGCCGTACAGGGGGCCGAGCAGTACTTC.

The chain uses TRBV30 and TRBJ1-1; D is unclear. Trimming stripped 4 bases from V and 2 bases from J, with 11 bases between. Germline assignment: CDR1 GTSNPN and CDR2 SVGIG (reference sequence). This CDR3 region has 13 residues. The CDR3 sequence is CAWNEGLNTEAFF. The CDR3 DNA is TGTGCCTGGAATGAGGGCCTTAACACTGAAGCTTTCTTT.

The gene calls are TRBV7-9 and TRBJ2-5; D is possibly TRBD2 (5 bases). Germline loops: CDR1 SEHNR, CDR2 FQNEAQ (reference sequence). Between the trimmed V and J ends, which lost 8 bases and 4 bases, there was a span of 11 bases. This CDR3 is built from 12 residues. CDR3 nucleotide sequence: TGTGCCAGCCTCGGTCGGGGAGAGACCCAGTACTTC. Its protein product is CASLGRGETQYF. Looking up the rest from reference TRBV7-9 and TRBJ2-5 gives the full variable domain: DTGVSQNPRHKITKRGQNVTFRCDPISEHNRLYWYRQTLGQGPEFLTYFQNEAQLEKSRLLSDRFSAERPKGSFSTLEIQRTEQGDSAMYLCASLGRGETQYFGPGTRLLVL.

V gene TRBV29-1 combines with J gene TRBJ1-1; 10 nucleotides line up with TRBD1. V gave up 6 bases and J gave up 2 bases; unmatched junction bases: 6. CDR1 and CDR2 from the germline V gene are SQVTM and ANQGSEA. This CDR3 region has 14 residues. The CDR3 here is CSVTRTGGNTEAFF. CDR3 sequence (DNA): TGCAGCGTAACTAGGACAGGGGGTAACACTGAAGCTTTCTTT. Drawing the rest from reference TRBV29-1 and TRBJ1-1, the complete variable domain is SAVISQKPSRDICQRGTSLTIQCQVDSQVTMMFWYRQQPGQSLTLIATANQGSEATYESGFVIDKFPISRPNLTFSTLTVSNMSPEDSSIYLCSVTRTGGNTEAFFGQGTRLTVV.

This sequence joins TRBV11-2 and TRBJ2-2, with 15 positions matching TRBD2. With 5 bases clipped from V and 5 bases from J, the junction kept 6 bases outside the gene matches. CDR3 length equals 17 residues. Germline CDR1 and CDR2: SGHAT and FQNNGV. CDR3 residues: CASSPGLAGGITGELFF. The DNA for the CDR3 is TGTGCCAGCAGCCCGGGACTAGCGGGAGGAATAACCGGGGAGCTGTTTTTT.

About this clone: The junction departs from the called germline gene at one end, perhaps through a read error. This chain connects TRBV6-6 to TRBJ2-3; a weak D match, TRBD1 (6 bases). The germline V gene has CDR1 MNHNY and CDR2 SVGAGI (reference sequence). The CDR3 spans 16 residues. CDR3 coding DNA: TGTGCCAGCAGTTACTCCGCCAGGGGTAGCACAGATACACAGTATTTT. Translated: CASSYSARGSTDTQYF.

Regarding this clone: One end of the junction does not line up with germline, which may come from a read error. Other DNA sequences from this sample encode an identical CDR3 as well. V is TRBV19 and J is TRBJ1-2; tentatively, D is TRBD1 (6 bases). Germline CDR1 LNHDA, CDR2 SQIVND (reference sequence). CDR3 length: 13 amino acids. The CDR3 DNA reads as TGTGCCAGTAGGGGGGCAGGAAACTATGGCTATACCTTC. This translates into CASRGAGNYGYTF.

The chain is built from TRBV5-1 and TRBJ2-7; 9 bases agree with TRBD2. The germline V gene encodes CDR1 SGHRS and CDR2 YFSETQ. Trimming took 4 bases from V and 2 from J; bases not matched to a gene: 13. This CDR3 is built from 17 residues. CDR3: CASSRGGMVAGAYEQYF. For the CDR3, the DNA is TGCGCCAGCAGCCGGGGTGGTATGGTAGCGGGGGCCTACGAGCAGTACTTC.

The chain uses TRBV6-6 and TRBJ2-1; 10 bases match TRBD2. The CDR3 contains 16 residues. The trim removed 2 bases at V and 2 bases at J, leaving 3 bases unmatched. Per germline, CDR1 MNHNY and CDR2 SVGAGI (reference sequence). The CDR3: CASSYSGGATYNEQFF. In DNA form, the CDR3 reads TGTGCCAGCAGTTACAGCGGGGGGGCCACCTACAATGAGCAGTTCTTC.

The chain links TRBV9 to TRBJ2-2, with D tentatively TRBD2 (6 bases). V shed 1 base and J shed 3 bases, with 13 bases lying between them. Germline V gene sequence: CDR1 SGDLS, CDR2 YYNGEE. The CDR3 has 16 amino acids. The DNA for the CDR3 is TGTGCCAGCAGCGTACGGGGTAGCGGATACACCGGGGAGCTGTTTTTT. As protein: CASSVRGSGYTGELFF.

The CDR3: CAIDPGLAAYEQYF. The CDR3 DNA reads TGTGCCATCGATCCGGGACTAGCGGCCTACGAGCAGTACTTC. The chain links TRBV6-1 to TRBJ2-7, with 11 bases fitting TRBD2. Unmatched junction bases numbered 7, after V lost 10 bases and J lost 2 bases. CDR3 length: 14 residues. Looked up from germline, CDR1 is MNHNS and CDR2 is SASEGT.

Details on this clone: The identical CDR3 is also encoded by other nucleotide sequences in the sample. The chain uses TRBV27 and TRBJ1-2, with no clear D. Germline CDR1 and CDR2: MNHEY and SMNVEV (reference sequence). The V end was cut by 3 bases, the J end by 5 bases, with 7 bases between. The CDR3 totals 12 residues. The CDR3 sequence: CASSLSGYGYTF. The CDR3 DNA follows: TGTGCCAGCAGTTTGTCGGGGTATGGCTACACCTTC.

The rearrangement joins TRBV10-3 to TRBJ1-2, with TRBD1 matching over 9 bases. Germline trimming cut 3 bases from V and 1 base from J; bases unmatched to any gene: 15. CDR1 ENHRY and CDR2 SYGVKD come from the germline V gene. The CDR3 spans 19 residues. DNA of the CDR3: TGTGCCATCAGTGATCTTCCCGGGACAGGGTTCCACGGTAACTATGGCTACACCTTC. It specifies CAISDLPGTGFHGNYGYTF.

The CDR3 region is CASSEAAGAYYGYTF. The CDR3 DNA follows: TGTGCCAGCAGTGAAGCGGCGGGTGCTTACTATGGCTACACCTTC. This chain connects TRBV6-1 to TRBJ1-2, with D hard to call. The germline V and J ends were trimmed by 0 bases and 3 bases, with 11 bases remaining between them. Germline loops: CDR1 MNHNS, CDR2 SASEGT. CDR3 length: 15 residues.

CDR3 protein: CASSRPASSGEQFF. The CDR3 DNA reads as TGCGCCAGCAGTCGACCCGCGTCTTCGGGGGAGCAGTTCTTC. The genes are TRBV23-1 and TRBJ2-1, with D maybe TRBD2 (5 bases). TRBV23-1 is filed as an ORF, its function uncertain. This CDR3 is built from 14 residues. Trimming left V 4 bases short and J 10 bases short, with 17 bases between.

V usage is TRBV7-2 and J usage is TRBJ2-5, with TRBD1 matching over 9 bases. The CDR3 loop spans 15 amino acids. J gave up 3 bases and V 1 base, and 3 bases lay outside the gene matches. Germline V gene lookup returns CDR1 SGHTA and CDR2 FQGNSA. The CDR3 sequence: CASSLDRGLEETQYF. The CDR3 DNA sequence: TGTGCCAGCAGCTTAGACAGGGGGCTTGAAGAGACCCAGTACTTC.

This clone came up once. The chain uses TRBV27 and TRBJ2-3; 10 bases match TRBD2. The germline CDR1 and CDR2 sequences are MNHEY and SMNVEV (reference sequence). Germline trimming cut 4 bases from V and 3 bases from J; bases unmatched to any gene: 13. This CDR3 spans 18 amino acids. The CDR3 nucleotides are TGTGCCAGCAGTTCCCCCCTTGGTCTAGCGGGAGTAACAGATACGCAGTATTTT. Its translation is CASSSPLGLAGVTDTQYF.

The chain has TRBV4-3 and TRBJ2-1; D might be TRBD1 (5 bases). The germline V gene has CDR1 LGHNA and CDR2 YSLEER. With 2 bases removed from V and 0 bases from J, the gap between germline ends came to 11 bases. CDR3 length: 16 residues. The CDR3 sequence: CASSQWGQSSYNEQFF. CDR3 DNA sequence: TGCGCCAGCAGCCAATGGGGCCAGAGCTCCTACAATGAGCAGTTCTTC.